Shown below are 2 T cell receptor beta chains from a single sample sequenced in a study of blood T cell repertoires in COVID-19. Here immunoSEQ multiplex PCR was the method, and the copy in TCRdb shows in-frame clones only, minus some. In the table there are around 470,000 clones, about 92% of which are singletons. The sequenced sample consisted of PBMCs or T cells enriched from blood (not recorded which). The origin of the receptors is a man aged 18-30 years who had recovered from COVID-19.

The genes are TRBV11-2 and TRBJ1-2, with 7 bases lining up with TRBD1. Germline-derived CDR1 and CDR2 are SGHAT and FQNNGV. V trimming: 5 bases; J trimming: 7 bases; junction bases outside the gene matches: 13. CDR3 size: 15 residues. CDR3 coding DNA: TGTGCCAGCAGCGCCCCAGTGCAGGGGGTGGGTGGCTACACCTTC. Translating gives CASSAPVQGVGGYTF.

The V gene is TRBV4-1, the J gene TRBJ2-3; TRBD2 is a possible D gene (6 bases). The germline V and J ends were trimmed by 4 bases and 4 bases, with 15 bases remaining between them. Germline V lookup: CDR1 MGHRA, CDR2 YSYEKL. This CDR3 has 15 amino acids. CDR3 loop: CASSRDGGFADTQYF. CDR3 nucleotides: TGCGCCAGCAGCCGTGATGGGGGGTTTGCAGATACGCAGTATTTT.